The text below deals with one T cell receptor beta chain. 13 Jbeta primers and 60 Vbeta primers were used for the PCR. The data were produced by immunoSEQ multiplex PCR, yet TCRdb's version contains in-frame clones alone and is incomplete. This sample carries 120,000 to 150,000 clones, with 2% to 2.5% going to the ten biggest clones. These data belong to a study of cytomegalovirus exposure and HLA in healthy donors. CDR1 is LNHDA, CDR2 SQIVND, per germline (reference sequence). The CDR3 runs 14 residues. Trimming took 8 bases from V and 3 from J, leaving 14 bases between them. This sequence joins TRBV19 and TRBJ1-5; D is ambiguous. The specimen was PBMCs. The sequence was collected from a woman aged 18-30 years in good health and CMV-seronegative. The CDR3 is CASASGQFNQPQHF. The CDR3 region has the DNA TGTGCCAGTGCTTCTGGGCAGTTCAATCAGCCCCAGCATTTT.